This T cell receptor (beta chain) came from a study of T cell responses to AZD1222 COVID-19 vaccine. The wider study: Samples with a second dose at about 4 or about 12 weeks were pooled together.

Clones were sequenced by immunoSEQ multiplex PCR, and TCRdb holds only the in-frame ones, with some missing. The sample gives some 130,000 clones, about 90% of which show up once; under 2.5% is in the top ten. Overall study findings and caveats: In all cases, repertoires were sampled only after the peak T cell response. Epitopes outside B.1.351 and B.1.1.7 mutated regions reportedly drew nearly half of spike TCRs. The breadth and depth of Spike-specific TCRs increased once two AZD1222 doses had been given.

In regard to this clone: The antigen is unknown.

The origin of this receptor is an adult in good health. This specimen consisted of peripheral blood, obtained on day 0 of AZD1222 vaccination.

CDR3 sequence reads: CASSLGEGTYGYTF. The CDR3 bases are TGTGCCAGCAGCCTCGGGGAGGGGACTTATGGCTACACCTTC. This sequence joins TRBV5-4 and TRBJ1-2; D possibly corresponds to TRBD1 (5 bases). Germline V gene data show CDR1 as SGHNT and CDR2 as YYREEE (reference sequence). V lost 4 bases to trimming and J lost 5 bases, with 15 bases between them. The CDR3 spans 14 residues. Full variable domain (missing parts from reference TRBV5-4 and TRBJ1-2): ETGVTQSPTHLIKTRGQQVTLRCSSQSGHNTVSWYQQALGQGPQFIFQYYREEENGRGNFPPRFSGLQFPNYSSELNVNALELDDSALYLCASSLGEGTYGYTFGSGTRLTVV.